A selection of T cell receptor beta chains follows, all from one sample in a study of shared clonotypes between healthy human individuals. Produced via immunoSEQ multiplex PCR; TCRdb's table is partial and in-frame only. The table has some 500,000 clones, approximately 95% seen once. The sequencing sample was made of naive CD4+ T cells sorted from blood. The receptor set was obtained from a woman between 25 and 40 years old in good health. The CDR3 runs from the conserved cysteine through the conserved F or W. The D gene is left open where the match is weak. Clone sizes are given selectively: once, few, many, or a class where the clone is expanded.

len	abundance	d_gene	v_gene	j_gene	CDR3aa	CDR3nt
17	-	TRBD2	TRBV11-1	TRBJ2-1	CASSSTRGSGSIREQFF	TGTGCCAGCAGCTCCACCCGGGGGAGCGGGAGCATCCGTGAGCAGTTCTTC
16	-	-	TRBV30	TRBJ2-1	CAWSTLHLGLYNEQFF	TGTGCCTGGAGTACCCTCCACCTGGGGCTCTACAATGAGCAGTTCTTC
13	-	-	TRBV29-1	TRBJ2-4	CSVAGQGKNIQYF	TGCAGCGTGGCGGGTCAGGGCAAAAACATTCAGTACTTC
14	-	-	TRBV6-5	TRBJ2-5	CASSYSGPAETQYF	TGTGCCAGCAGTTACTCGGGGCCGGCAGAGACCCAGTACTTC
14	-	-	TRBV5-1	TRBJ2-4	CASSLEDRGGIQYF	TGCGCCAGCAGCTTGGAGGACAGAGGCGGCATTCAGTACTTC
19	-	TRBD2	TRBV19	TRBJ2-2	CASSPRVRLAGGDTGELFF	TGTGCCAGTAGTCCTAGGGTGAGGCTAGCGGGAGGGGACACCGGGGAGCTGTTTTTT
15	-	-	TRBV18	TRBJ1-4	CASSPPAGRNEKLFF	TGTGCCAGCTCACCACCTGCAGGTCGGAATGAAAAACTGTTTTTT
13	-	-	TRBV19	TRBJ2-2	CASSIDRVGELFF	TGTGCCAGTAGTATAGATCGGGTCGGGGAGCTGTTTTTT
15	-	TRBD2	TRBV5-5	TRBJ2-7	CASSFLAAQVDKQYF	TGTGCCAGCAGCTTCCTAGCGGCCCAGGTGGATAAGCAGTACTTC
13	-	-	TRBV6-6	TRBJ1-2	CASTRDVNYGYTF	TGTGCCAGCACCCGGGACGTCAACTATGGCTACACCTTC
16	-	-	TRBV6-5	TRBJ1-3	CASSYSTGYSGNTIYF	TGTGCCAGCAGTTACTCGACTGGGTACTCTGGAAACACCATATATTTT
14	-	TRBD2	TRBV7-2	TRBJ2-5	CASRKLAEEETQYF	TGTGCCAGCAGGAAACTAGCGGAAGAAGAGACCCAGTACTTC
16	-	-	TRBV28	TRBJ2-6	CASREGQTSGANVLTF	TGTGCCAGCAGAGAAGGACAGACCTCTGGGGCCAACGTCCTGACTTTC
14	-	-	TRBV5-1	TRBJ2-2	CASSLAAHTGELFF	TGCGCCAGCAGCTTGGCGGCTCACACCGGGGAGCTGTTTTTT
14	-	-	TRBV2	TRBJ1-4	CASGQWGEGEKLFF	TGTGCCAGCGGACAATGGGGGGAGGGCGAAAAACTGTTTTTT
13	-	-	TRBV5-4	TRBJ1-4	CASSFPSSEKLFF	TGTGCCAGCAGCTTCCCCTCAAGTGAAAAACTGTTTTTT
17	-	-	TRBV6-4	TRBJ1-2	CASSAGVGAKANYGYTF	TGTGCCAGCAGCGCCGGGGTGGGGGCGAAAGCTAACTATGGCTACACCTTC
13	once	TRBD1	TRBV5-1	TRBJ1-1	CASLRDSNTEAFF	TGCGCCAGCCTGAGGGACAGCAACACTGAAGCTTTCTTT
14	-	TRBD2	TRBV7-9	TRBJ2-7	CASDRAGGSSEQYF	TGTGCCAGCGACAGGGCGGGAGGGTCGTCCGAGCAGTACTTC
15	-	TRBD1	TRBV2	TRBJ2-1	CASSPDRGDYNEQFF	TGTGCCAGCAGCCCGGACAGGGGAGATTACAATGAGCAGTTCTTC
17	-	TRBD2	TRBV4-1	TRBJ2-5	CASSQEPASGRGETQYF	TGCGCCAGCAGCCAAGAACCGGCTAGCGGGAGAGGAGAGACCCAGTACTTC
14	-	-	TRBV19	TRBJ2-7	CASTMYRDSYEQYF	TGTGCCAGTACCATGTACAGGGATTCCTACGAGCAGTACTTC
14	-	TRBD2	TRBV6-5	TRBJ2-3	CASKAGGPADTQYF	TGTGCCAGCAAGGCGGGAGGGCCAGCCGATACGCAGTATTTT
13	-	-	TRBV5-5	TRBJ1-5	CASSQDSYQPQHF	TGTGCCAGCAGCCAAGACAGCTATCAGCCCCAGCATTTT
15	-	-	TRBV11-2	TRBJ1-5	CASSLAGVGNQPQHF	TGTGCCAGCAGCTTAGCAGGGGTGGGCAATCAGCCCCAGCATTTT
11	once	-	TRBV30	TRBJ2-7	CAWSGSYEQYF	TGTGCCTGGAGTGGTTCTTACGAGCAGTACTTC
14	-	TRBD1	TRBV6-6	TRBJ1-4	CASSYRGQGEKLFF	TGTGCCAGCAGTTACCGCGGACAGGGTGAAAAACTGTTTTTT
15	-	TRBD1	TRBV7-9	TRBJ2-7	CASSSQGARSGEQYF	TGTGCCAGCAGCTCCCAGGGGGCTCGTTCTGGCGAGCAGTACTTC
13	-	-	TRBV6-1	TRBJ1-5	CASSKIGDQPQHF	TGTGCCAGCAGCAAGATTGGCGATCAGCCCCAGCATTTT